This is a list of T cell receptor beta chains from one sample in a study of post-analysis software for immune sequencing data. TCRdb reanalysed the PCR reads using MiXCR and keeps one entry per CDR3 protein. The sample consists of roughly 650,000 distinct CDR3 sequences, 59% of them appearing once. Sequencing input: blood. The receptors come from a girl aged 2-10 years with multiple sclerosis. CDR3s include the opening cysteine and the closing phenylalanine or tryptophan. A D gene is named only where the DNA matches it firmly. Size tells how often a clone was seen (once, few, many) or the class of an expanded clone, and some rows leave it out.

CDR3nt | CDR3aa | j_gene | abundance | len | v_gene | d_gene
TGTGCCAGCATGGATTTGGGGTCTGGGTTTGAGACCCAGTACTTC | CASMDLGSGFETQYF | TRBJ2-5 | - | 15 | TRBV7-2 | -
TGTGCCAGCAGCTCTCGGGACACCGATTACAATGAGCAGTTCTTC | CASSSRDTDYNEQFF | TRBJ2-1 | few | 15 | TRBV27 | -
TGTGCCAGCAGCGTTTTTTCCTGGCTAGCGGGAAATGAGCAGTACTTC | CASSVFSWLAGNEQYF | TRBJ2-5 | - | 16 | TRBV9 | TRBD2
TGTGCCACCAGTGATGTCAGGGGCCCCTACAATGAGCAGTTCTTC | CATSDVRGPYNEQFF | TRBJ2-1 | - | 15 | TRBV24-1 | -
TGCAGCGTGGAAGGGGGGGGTTCCCACGAGCAGTACTTC | CSVEGGGSHEQYF | TRBJ2-7 | - | 13 | TRBV29-1 | -
TGTGCCAGCAGTTTCGGTTTTGGCTACACCTTC | CASSFGFGYTF | TRBJ1-2 | once | 11 | TRBV12-3/TRBV12-4 | -
TGTGCCAGCACCCGACAGGGGGCGTTCAACAATGAGCAGTTCTTC | CASTRQGAFNNEQFF | TRBJ2-1 | - | 15 | TRBV12-3/TRBV12-4 | TRBD1
TGTGCCAGCAGGTCCGGGACAGGGACGGATACGCAGTATTTT | CASRSGTGTDTQYF | TRBJ2-3 | few | 14 | TRBV6-5 | TRBD1
TGTGCCAACAGTGACGAGGACAGGGGAGTCACTGAAGCTTTCTTT | CANSDEDRGVTEAFF | TRBJ1-1 | few | 15 | TRBV6-4 | TRBD1
TGTGCTTCGACACCGGTAGGCAGTGGAAAAGGCTACACCTTC | CASTPVGSGKGYTF | TRBJ1-2 | - | 14 | TRBV12-3/TRBV12-4 | -
TGTGCCAGCAGTTTATCGGGCGTTGTATCCACAGATACGCAGTATTTT | CASSLSGVVSTDTQYF | TRBJ2-3 | few | 16 | TRBV27 | -
TGTGCCAGCAGCTCCCGTAGCGGGATGGCAGGCTCCTACAATGAGCAGTTCTTC | CASSSRSGMAGSYNEQFF | TRBJ2-1 | once | 18 | TRBV7-3 | TRBD2
TGTGCCAGCAGCCGTCGGGGAGCCAAAAACATTCAGTACTTC | CASSRRGAKNIQYF | TRBJ2-4 | few | 14 | TRBV6-5 | -
TGTGCCAGCAGCAGAGACCCTAGAAACACTGAAGCTTTCTTT | CASSRDPRNTEAFF | TRBJ1-1 | few | 14 | TRBV5-5 | -
TGCAGTGCTAGAGTGATACAGGGTGCCACTGAAGCTTTCTTT | CSARVIQGATEAFF | TRBJ1-1 | - | 14 | TRBV20-1 | -
TGTGCCAGCAGCCCGAGGACTAGCGGGAGCGTGGGCACAGATACGCAGTATTTT | CASSPRTSGSVGTDTQYF | TRBJ2-3 | - | 18 | TRBV7-6 | TRBD2
TGTGCCTGCACTGAGTCCACAGATACGCAGTATTTT | CACTESTDTQYF | TRBJ2-3 | - | 12 | TRBV30 | -
TGTGCCAGCAGCTCCCGGATGGGACAGGGGATGGGCAATGAGCAGTTCTTC | CASSSRMGQGMGNEQFF | TRBJ2-1 | - | 17 | TRBV11-3 | TRBD1
TGTGCCAGCAGCTTAGGGGTCAGGTCCCCGATTGGCTATGGCTACACCTTC | CASSLGVRSPIGYGYTF | TRBJ1-2 | - | 17 | TRBV11-2 | -
TGTGCCAGCAGCGTAGCGGAGAGGGGCAGTAATGAGCAGTTCTTC | CASSVAERGSNEQFF | TRBJ2-1 | - | 15 | TRBV9 | -
TGTGCCAGCCTGGGGGGCCACCAAGAGACCCAGTACTTC | CASLGGHQETQYF | TRBJ2-5 | - | 13 | TRBV21-1 | -
TGTGCCAGCAGTTCCGACAGGGGGTTCGAGGATGAAAAACGGTTTTTT | CASSSDRGFEDEKRFF | TRBJ1-4 | - | 16 | TRBV12-3/TRBV12-4 | TRBD1
TGCGCCAGCAGCTTGGTAGTTTTCGAGTCGGGCTCCTACAATGAGCAGTACTTC | CASSLVVFESGSYNEQYF | TRBJ2-7 | - | 18 | TRBV5-1 | -